These 32 T cell receptor beta chains originate from one sample sequenced in a study of blood T cell repertoires in COVID-19. This table comes from immunoSEQ multiplex PCR, and its TCRdb copy is limited to in-frame clones, with some not included. This table holds just over 95,000 clones, more than 75% found once. Sequencing was carried out using peripheral blood. The source of these receptors is a human donor in a cohort sampled during active COVID-19.

The chain carries TRBV5-4 and TRBJ1-3, with 8 positions matching TRBD1. V lost 2 bases, J lost 2 bases, and 3 bases stayed unmatched. Germline V gene lookup returns CDR1 SGHNT and CDR2 YYREEE (reference sequence). The CDR3 is made up of 15 amino acids. CDR3 protein: CASSFQGAAGNTIYF. CDR3 bases: TGTGCCAGCAGCTTCCAGGGGGCTGCTGGAAACACCATATATTTT. Looking up the rest from reference TRBV5-4 and TRBJ1-3 gives the full variable domain: ETGVTQSPTHLIKTRGQQVTLRCSSQSGHNTVSWYQQALGQGPQFIFQYYREEENGRGNFPPRFSGLQFPNYSSELNVNALELDDSALYLCASSFQGAAGNTIYFGEGSWLTVV.

This sequence joins TRBV27 and TRBJ2-7, with TRBD1 matching over 7 bases. V lost 6 bases and J lost 2; bases outside the gene matches: 10. The CDR3 totals 15 residues. Per the germline V gene, CDR1 is MNHEY and CDR2 is SMNVEV (reference sequence). This chain's CDR3 is CASRPTPGQTYEQYF. DNA for the CDR3: TGTGCCAGCAGGCCCACTCCGGGACAGACCTACGAGCAGTACTTC.

The chain carries TRBV6-1 and TRBJ2-7, with TRBD1 matching over 7 bases. Trimming took 1 base from V and 12 from J; bases not matched to a gene: 9. The CDR3 totals 13 residues. Germline V CDR1 and CDR2: MNHNS, SASEGT. The CDR3 reads CASSEDRGRNPYF. The CDR3 coding sequence is TGTGCCAGCAGTGAAGACAGGGGAAGGAACCCGTACTTC.

The chain uses TRBV7-3 and TRBJ2-1, with 7 bases matching TRBD1. The J segment lost 3 bases and the V segment lost 0 bases, leaving 2 bases of the junction unmatched. Germline V gene sequence: CDR1 SGHTA, CDR2 FQGTGA. The CDR3 contains 15 residues. The CDR3 nucleotides are TGTGCCAGCAGCTTAACAGGGGGCATCTACAATGAGCAGTTCTTC. It translates to CASSLTGGIYNEQFF.

The chain joins TRBV19 to TRBJ1-6, with D unresolved. The germline CDR1 and CDR2 sequences are LNHDA and SQIVND (reference sequence). The CDR3 contains 15 residues. The germline V and J ends were trimmed by 7 bases and 9 bases, with 19 bases remaining between them. The CDR3 DNA reads as TGTGCCAGTACTCCGGGGAACGTTTATGGTTCACCCCTCCACTTT. It is translated as CASTPGNVYGSPLHF.

This clone was seen once. The chain couples TRBV5-4 to TRBJ2-1, with 8 bases lining up with TRBD1. Germline V gene data show CDR1 as SGHNT and CDR2 as YYREEE (reference sequence). V trimming: 2 bases; J trimming: 6 bases; junction bases outside the gene matches: 4. This CDR3 spans 14 amino acids. For the CDR3, the DNA is TGTGCCAGCAGCTTCCGGACAGGGACCAATGAGCAGTTCTTC. Its translation is CASSFRTGTNEQFF.

This chain links TRBV7-2 with TRBJ2-3; TRBD2 matches 8 bases. The CDR3 covers 16 residues. Germline loops: CDR1 SGHTA, CDR2 FQGNSA. V shed 2 bases and J 8 bases; nucleotides not matched to a gene: 12. The CDR3 here is CASSLSSGGRASTQYF. CDR3 DNA sequence: TGTGCCAGCAGCTTATCCTCGGGAGGGAGGGCAAGTACGCAGTATTTT.

The chain couples TRBV6-5 to TRBJ1-1, with TRBD1 matching 7 bases. Unmatched junction bases numbered 7, after V lost 6 bases and J lost 3 bases. Per the germline V gene, CDR1 is MNHEY and CDR2 is SVGAGI. The length of the CDR3 is 14 residues. CDR3 in amino acids: CASRLTGPYTEAFF. CDR3 nucleotides: TGTGCCAGCAGATTGACAGGGCCCTACACTGAAGCTTTCTTT.

The rearrangement links TRBV4-2 to TRBJ2-5; TRBD2 matches at 8 bases. V shed 2 bases and J 4 bases; nucleotides not matched to a gene: 6. The germline V gene encodes CDR1 LGHNA and CDR2 YNFKEQ. The CDR3 is made up of 15 amino acids. The CDR3 sequence: CASSQRSGGAETQYF. CDR3 in DNA: TGTGCCAGCAGCCAAAGGTCCGGGGGGGCAGAGACCCAGTACTTC.

The chain joins TRBV27 to TRBJ1-2, with D perhaps matching TRBD1 (6 bases). The V end was cut by 3 bases, the J end by 2 bases, with 10 bases between. Germline V lookup: CDR1 MNHEY, CDR2 SMNVEV (reference sequence). The CDR3 is 14 residues long. CDR3 amino acids: CASSFGGRNYGYTF. The CDR3 DNA is TGTGCCAGCAGTTTCGGGGGGCGGAACTATGGCTACACCTTC.

This clone was counted only a few times. V is TRBV19 and J is TRBJ2-2; D gene uncertain. V was shortened by 2 bases and J by 0 bases, with 16 bases between the two germline ends. The CDR3 contains 18 residues. Germline lookup yields CDR1 LNHDA and CDR2 SQIVND (reference sequence). DNA of the CDR3: TGTGCCAGTAGTATATTGGGTTTGGCTAGAGCGAACACCGGGGAGCTGTTTTTT. This codes for CASSILGLARANTGELFF.

J is TRBJ1-1 and V is TRBV11-1; no clear D gene. CDR3 size: 16 residues. The V and J ends lost 2 bases and 0 bases respectively, with 13 bases between them. CDR1 is SGHAT and CDR2 is FQDESV in the germline V gene (reference sequence). Here the CDR3 reads CASSLTDISMNTEAFF. DNA of the CDR3: TGTGCCAGCAGCTTAACCGACATATCTATGAACACTGAAGCTTTCTTT.

Here the CDR3 reads CASSVERGTGEKLFF. As DNA, the CDR3 is TGTGCCAGCAGCGTAGAGAGGGGAACAGGGGAAAAACTGTTTTTT. This chain links TRBV9 with TRBJ1-4, with a possible D match to TRBD1 (6 bases). Germline assignment: CDR1 SGDLS and CDR2 YYNGEE. The V and J ends lost 0 bases and 8 bases respectively, with 14 bases between them. The CDR3 is 15 amino acids.

V is TRBV7-2 and J is TRBJ2-1; 14 nucleotides line up with TRBD2. This CDR3 region has 17 residues. In germline, CDR1 is SGHTA, CDR2 FQGNSA. Trimming at V came to 3 bases and at J to 5 bases, leaving 6 bases not matched to a gene. In DNA, the CDR3 is TGTGCCAGCAGCTTCAGACTAGCGGGAGGGTTCGACAATGAGCAGTTCTTC. Translation gives CASSFRLAGGFDNEQFF.

The chain has TRBV27 and TRBJ2-7, with TRBD2 matching over 11 bases. CDR3 size: 16 residues. Germline assignment: CDR1 MNHEY and CDR2 SMNVEV (reference sequence). With 2 bases clipped from V and 7 bases from J, the junction kept 10 bases outside the gene matches. This CDR3 is CASSLRGTSGFWEQYF. CDR3 in DNA: TGTGCCAGCAGTTTAAGAGGGACTAGCGGTTTTTGGGAGCAGTACTTC.

J is TRBJ2-7 and V is TRBV30, with a possible D match to TRBD2 (6 bases). The ends were cut back, 3 bases at V and 3 bases at J, with 12 bases in the middle. Per germline, CDR1 GTSNPN and CDR2 SVGIG (reference sequence). This CDR3 region has 13 residues. The CDR3 DNA sequence: TGTGCCTGGAGGGGGGGACTGGGCTACGAGCAGTACTTC. Its translation is CAWRGGLGYEQYF.

The chain couples TRBV7-9 to TRBJ2-7; 10 bases are shared with TRBD1. CDR3 length equals 15 residues. Germline V gene data show CDR1 as SEHNR and CDR2 as FQNEAQ (reference sequence). J was trimmed by 3 bases and V by 5 bases; bases with no gene match: 7. The CDR3: CASSTSTGGNYEQYF. The CDR3 DNA reads TGTGCCAGCAGCACCTCGACAGGGGGCAACTACGAGCAGTACTTC.

The gene calls are TRBV24-1 and TRBJ2-5, with D perhaps matching TRBD2 (6 bases). The CDR3 runs to 17 residues. V was trimmed by 1 base and J by 2 bases, leaving 16 bases between them. Germline CDR1 KGHDR, CDR2 SFDVKD. The CDR3: CATSDFAGPLRQETQYF. CDR3 sequence (DNA): TGTGCCACCAGTGATTTCGCGGGACCTTTAAGACAAGAGACCCAGTACTTC.

This clone was detected once. The CDR3 coding sequence is TGTGCCAGCAGCAGACGAGTGACAGGCGCGTCCTACGAGCAGTACTTC. Translated: CASSRRVTGASYEQYF. The chain combines TRBV21-1 with TRBJ2-7; TRBD1 is taken as the D call from the table, unchecked against the DNA. TRBV21-1 is an annotated pseudogene. This CDR3 comprises 16 residues.

The chain couples TRBV12-5 to TRBJ1-2, with D possibly TRBD1 on 6 matching bases. In germline, CDR1 is LGHNT, CDR2 FRNRAP. The length of the CDR3 is 17 residues. V lost 1 base, J lost 3 bases, and 18 bases lay in between. CDR3 DNA sequence: TGTGCTAGTGGTTTGGACAGGTCAGGGGAACTTGACTATGGCTACACCTTC. The encoded protein is CASGLDRSGELDYGYTF. The full variable domain, completed using reference TRBV12-5 and TRBJ1-2, is DARVTQTPRHKVTEMGQEVTMRCQPILGHNTVFWYRQTMMQGLELLAYFRNRAPLDDSGMPKDRFSAEMPDATLATLKIQPSEPRDSAVYFCASGLDRSGELDYGYTFGSGTRLTVV.

The chain uses TRBV12-5 and TRBJ2-5, with 8 nucleotides matching TRBD2. With 7 bases clipped from V and 2 bases from J, the junction kept 9 bases outside the gene matches. The CDR3 covers 15 residues. Germline CDR1 LGHNT, CDR2 FRNRAP. The CDR3 protein is CASAIGGASQETQYF. CDR3 coding DNA: TGTGCTAGTGCCATCGGGGGGGCGTCTCAAGAGACCCAGTACTTC.

The chain uses TRBV27 and TRBJ1-1; TRBD1 aligns across 8 bases. V shed 6 bases, J shed 4 bases, and the junction held 7 bases outside the gene matches. Germline V CDR1 and CDR2: MNHEY, SMNVEV (reference sequence). There are 14 residues in the CDR3. CDR3 in DNA: TGTGCCAGCAGACCGGGACAGGCGTCCACTGAAGCTTTCTTT. As protein: CASRPGQASTEAFF.

This clone has just one count. The J gene is TRBJ2-7, the V gene TRBV9; 11 bases fit TRBD1. CDR1 and CDR2 (germline): SGDLS, YYNGEE. The CDR3 runs 15 residues. With V trimmed by 3 bases and J by 6 bases, 8 bases remained unmatched. CDR3 DNA: TGTGCCAGCAGCGCCGATGGACAGGGGGCTGGCGAGCAGTACTTC. Amino acids: CASSADGQGAGEQYF.

V gene TRBV7-9 combines with J gene TRBJ1-5, with D hard to call. CDR3 length: 17 amino acids. Germline-derived CDR1 and CDR2 are SEHNR and FQNEAQ (reference sequence). Trimming removed 2 bases from V and 0 bases from J, with 14 bases in between. The CDR3 loop reads CASSLKTETYSNQPQHF. CDR3 nucleotides: TGTGCCAGCAGCTTAAAAACGGAGACTTATAGCAATCAGCCCCAGCATTTT.

The chain has TRBV5-4 and TRBJ2-7; D is uncertain. The length of the CDR3 is 12 residues. Germline loops: CDR1 SGHNT, CDR2 YYREEE (reference sequence). Trimming removed 0 bases at V and 5 bases at J, with 6 bases between. The CDR3 DNA follows: TGTGCCAGCAGCTTGGGGGCCGACGAGCAGTACTTC. This encodes CASSLGADEQYF.

The rearrangement uses TRBV18 and TRBJ2-5; maybe TRBD1 (6 bases). This CDR3 is 14 amino acids long. V shed 3 bases and J shed 7 bases, with 15 bases lying between them. CDR1 KGHSH and CDR2 LQKENI come from the germline V gene. DNA of the CDR3: TGTGCCAGCTCACCCGGACAGTCCGTGGCGACCCAGTACTTC. Its translation: CASSPGQSVATQYF.

This sequence joins TRBV10-2 and TRBJ2-1; maybe TRBD2 (6 bases). Deletions cut 2 bases from V and 5 bases from J, with 19 bases between. Germline values: CDR1 WSHSY, CDR2 SAAADI. The CDR3 has 17 amino acids. CDR3 loop: CASSERFVRESDNEQFF. CDR3 coding DNA: TGCGCCAGCAGTGAGCGGTTTGTACGGGAGTCTGACAATGAGCAGTTCTTC.

The J gene is TRBJ1-2, the V gene TRBV29-1, with a weak D call TRBD1 (5 bases). CDR1 and CDR2 (germline): SQVTM, ANQGSEA. V lost 7 bases to trimming and J lost 5 bases, with 20 bases between them. This CDR3 has 14 amino acids. CDR3 residues: CSAIPGTGDYGYTF. Here the CDR3 DNA reads TGCAGCGCTATTCCCGGGACGGGGGATTATGGCTACACCTTC. Using reference TRBV29-1 and TRBJ1-2 for the parts outside the CDR3, the full variable domain is SAVISQKPSRDICQRGTSLTIQCQVDSQVTMMFWYRQQPGQSLTLIATANQGSEATYESGFVIDKFPISRPNLTFSTLTVSNMSPEDSSIYLCSAIPGTGDYGYTFGSGTRLTVV.

The chain is built from TRBV7-9 and TRBJ2-1; 9 bases fit TRBD2. The CDR3 has 14 amino acids. Germline lookup yields CDR1 SEHNR and CDR2 FQNEAQ (reference sequence). Trimming took 3 bases from V and 7 from J; bases not matched to a gene: 4. The CDR3 DNA sequence: TGTGCCAGCAGCTTCGTAGCGGGGGAAAATGAGCAGTTCTTC. Amino acids: CASSFVAGENEQFF. Using reference TRBV7-9 and TRBJ2-1 for the parts outside the CDR3, the full variable domain is DTGVSQNPRHKITKRGQNVTFRCDPISEHNRLYWYRQTLGQGPEFLTYFQNEAQLEKSRLLSDRFSAERPKGSFSTLEIQRTEQGDSAMYLCASSFVAGENEQFFGPGTRLTVL.

This chain links TRBV5-4 with TRBJ1-1; D uncertain. Germline values: CDR1 SGHNT, CDR2 YYREEE (reference sequence). The CDR3 covers 14 residues. The germline V and J ends were trimmed by 4 bases and 1 base, with 11 bases remaining between them. CDR3 DNA: TGTGCCAGCAGCCAACCTTCAGGGAACACTGAAGCTTTCTTT. Translating gives CASSQPSGNTEAFF.

V usage is TRBV6-5 and J usage is TRBJ1-1; 8 bases agree with TRBD1. Germline CDR1 is MNHEY and CDR2 is SVGAGI. This CDR3 contains 15 residues. V dropped 0 bases and J dropped 4; count of bases not matched to a gene: 4. As DNA, the CDR3 is TGTGCCAGCAGTTACTCCGGACAGGGAGTCACTGAAGCTTTCTTT. Translation gives CASSYSGQGVTEAFF.

The chain links TRBV29-1 to TRBJ1-1; 7 positions match TRBD1. The CDR3 has 14 amino acids. The J segment lost 5 bases and the V segment lost 2 bases, leaving 8 bases of the junction unmatched. From germline, CDR1 is SQVTM and CDR2 ANQGSEA. The CDR3 is CSVEHRQGGTEAFF. DNA for the CDR3: TGCAGCGTTGAACACCGACAGGGAGGTACTGAAGCTTTCTTT.